The clone carrying this T cell receptor beta chain was counted a few times. Antigen unknown. The data originate from a study of cytomegalovirus exposure and HLA in healthy donors. Study results and caveats: Associated with cytomegalovirus, according to the listing, were 150 to 200 TCR beta chains.

With 60 Vbeta and 13 Jbeta primers, the PCR was carried out. Generated by immunoSEQ multiplex PCR, the TCRdb table keeps only in-frame clones and is missing some. The data contain some 140,000 clones, about 9.1% of them seen just once; the ten biggest clones take up around 7%. Germline V gene lookup returns CDR1 SGDLS and CDR2 YYNGEE. This CDR3 spans 14 amino acids. V shed 2 bases and J shed 3 bases, with 11 bases lying between them. The chain links TRBV9 to TRBJ1-1; D is perhaps TRBD1 (5 bases). The sample taken for sequencing was PBMCs. The TCR sequence derives from a woman in her 40s in good health and CMV-seropositive. CDR3 in DNA: TGTGCCAGCAGCGTCTGGGGGGGGGACACTGAAGCTTTCTTT. Its translation is CASSVWGGDTEAFF.